This T cell receptor (beta chain) was identified in a study of T cells after posttransplantation cyclophosphamide. Study conclusions and caveats: Later blood repertoires were often dominated by clones from the donor CD8+ memory compartment. After PTCy, TRB diversity resembled that of CNI/methotrexate controls. Skin or GI-infiltrating T cells shared few TRB sequences with blood.

The CDR3 sequence is 13 residues long. The ends were cut back, 6 bases at V and 5 bases at J, with 13 bases in the middle. CDR1 is SGHVS and CDR2 is FQNEAQ in the germline V gene. This clone occurred a few times. Its antigen is not identified. The protocol was immunoSEQ multiplex PCR, while the TCRdb copy is restricted to in-frame clones and leaves out a portion. This sample yields some 4,000 clones, of which 68% are seen a single time; roughly 23% belongs to the top ten. Peripheral blood was collected from the related graft donor on the marrow donation day. The V and J genes are TRBV7-8 and TRBJ2-5, with D maybe TRBD2 (7 bases). The receptor was derived from a man aged 45-60 years. Material for sequencing was memory CD8+ T cells sorted from blood. The chain's CDR3 is CASRLGGLETQYF. CDR3 nucleotide sequence: TGTGCCAGCAGGTTGGGGGGGCTGGAGACCCAGTACTTC.